This T cell receptor (beta chain) was retrieved from a study of blood T cell repertoires in COVID-19. The overall study: T cells, B-cell-depleted T cells, or PBMCs supplied cDNA or gDNA.

In the authors' workflow: How many nucleated cells were present was estimated from reference gene primer amplification. Using immunoSEQ multiplex PCR, the repertoire was profiled, and TCRdb retains in-frame clones only, with some absent. The DNA was the basis for D and trimming; V, J and clone size are from that table. The sample records nearly 45,000 clones, 80% being singletons. With 4 bases removed from V and 0 bases from J, the gap between germline ends came to 16 bases. CDR3 length: 17 amino acids. Germline loops: CDR1 MNHEY, CDR2 SVGEGT. This clone was seen once. The source material was peripheral blood. This chain joins TRBV6-2 or TRBV6-3 and TRBJ1-3, with D possibly being TRBD1 (6 bases). The TCR was taken from an older man with acute or convalescent COVID-19. In nucleotides, the CDR3 is TGTGCCAGCAGTTTGACAGCGCCGACAGGCTCTGGAAACACCATATATTTT. The encoded protein is CASSLTAPTGSGNTIYF.